This passage covers 30 T cell receptor beta chains from one sample sequenced in a study of regulatory T cells in long-lasting Graves disease. According to the study, TCR beta libraries were built with iRepertoire HTBI primers and CDR3-region Arm-PCR. Using its own MiXCR run on the multiplex PCR reads, TCRdb lists one record per CDR3 protein. The profile shows around 400,000 distinct CDR3 sequences, around 24% of them singletons. Regarding time point: persistent/refractory GD, antithyroid drugs over 5 years with positive TRAb. There was RNA extracted from PBMCs, and the TCR library was made from it. The sequencing here drew on peripheral blood mononuclear cells (PBMCs), taken when the disease was refractory, from a patient treated with antithyroid drugs. These receptors were collected from a female donor with Graves disease.

This clonotype was counted at least ten times. The rearrangement joins TRBV2 to TRBJ1-1; maybe TRBD1 (5 bases). The CDR3 has 17 amino acids. Germline values: CDR1 SNHLY, CDR2 FYNNEI. The V gene lost 2 bases and the J gene lost 2 bases, with 18 bases spanning the gap. The CDR3 reads CASSELLVWGKNTEAFF. CDR3 nucleotides: TGTGCCAGCAGTGAATTGTTAGTTTGGGGGAAAAACACTGAAGCTTTCTTT.

This clonotype showed up many times. The rearrangement uses TRBV30 and TRBJ2-7, with unresolved D. Germline values: CDR1 GTSNPN, CDR2 SVGIG (reference sequence). Trimming pared 0 bases from V and 6 bases from J, leaving 9 bases between. The CDR3 loop spans 12 amino acids. CDR3: CAWSVAEREQYF. For the CDR3, the DNA is TGTGCCTGGAGTGTGGCGGAACGCGAGCAGTACTTC.

This clonotype appeared a few times. The chain has TRBV20-1 and TRBJ2-5; the D is unclear. V was shortened by 6 bases and J by 2 bases, with 16 bases between the two germline ends. Germline V gives CDR1 DFQATT, CDR2 SNEGSKA (reference sequence). The CDR3 runs to 14 residues. CDR3 bases: TGCAGTGCCCGGACCGGGTTTCTACAAGAGACCCAGTACTTC. Amino acids: CSARTGFLQETQYF.

This clonotype was recorded a few times. The chain joins TRBV20-1 to TRBJ1-4, with TRBD1 identical over 8 bases. Germline V gives CDR1 DFQATT, CDR2 SNEGSKA (reference sequence). V lost 5 bases, J lost 6 bases, and 5 bases stayed unmatched. This CDR3 contains 13 residues. The CDR3 nucleotides read TGCAGTGCTCGGACAGGGTGGGATGAAAAACTGTTTTTT. Translated: CSARTGWDEKLFF.

The rearrangement links TRBV7-2 to TRBJ2-1; TRBD2 agrees at 12 bases. CDR1 and CDR2 (germline): SGHTA, FQGNSA. This CDR3 contains 18 residues. The trim removed 0 bases at V and 7 bases at J, leaving 10 bases unmatched. The CDR3 DNA reads as TGTGCCAGCAGCTTAGCGGGTTGGCTAGCGGGAGGGCGGAATGAGCAGTTCTTC. Encoded protein: CASSLAGWLAGGRNEQFF.

The V gene is TRBV29-1, the J gene TRBJ2-2; possible D gene TRBD2, 5 bases. Trimming took off 6 bases at V and 2 bases at J, with 16 bases between the two ends. The germline V gene has CDR1 SQVTM and CDR2 ANQGSEA. The CDR3 loop spans 15 amino acids. The chain's CDR3 is CSVRTRLDNTGELFF. The DNA of the CDR3 is TGCAGCGTCAGGACTCGATTGGATAACACCGGGGAGCTGTTTTTT.

This rearrangement joins TRBV28 to TRBJ2-7; D might be TRBD1 or TRBD2, each matching 5 bases. Germline V lookup: CDR1 MDHEN, CDR2 SYDVKM. The CDR3 has 17 residues. Trimming pared 6 bases from V and 2 bases from J, leaving 23 bases between. CDR3 loop: CASRLYNGAAPAYEQYF. The CDR3, as DNA: TGTGCCAGCAGACTATATAACGGGGCAGCCCCGGCCTACGAGCAGTACTTC.

This clonotype turned up a few times. This sequence joins TRBV18 and TRBJ2-7, with TRBD2 identical over 14 bases. Unmatched junction bases numbered 10, after V lost 3 bases and J lost 3 bases. There are 18 residues in the CDR3. Germline CDR1 and CDR2: KGHSH and LQKENI. The CDR3 DNA is TGTGCCAGCTCACCGACCGGGACTAGCGGGAGTAAAGTCTACGAGCAGTACTTC. This encodes CASSPTGTSGSKVYEQYF.

This clonotype came up many times. V gene TRBV12-3 or TRBV12-4 combines with J gene TRBJ2-5, with D uncertain. Trimming removed 3 bases at V and 0 bases at J, with 5 bases between. This CDR3 is built from 13 residues. The CDR3 region has the DNA TGTGCCAGCAGTTTTAGGGACCAAGAGACCCAGTACTTC. Protein sequence: CASSFRDQETQYF.

This clonotype was observed a handful of times. The CDR3 protein is CASSYSGRSYNSPLHF. As DNA, the CDR3 is TGTGCCAGCAGTTACTCAGGGAGGTCCTATAATTCACCCCTCCACTTT. This rearrangement joins TRBV6-5 to TRBJ1-6; no definite D call. V was pared by 0 bases and J by 1 base, with 7 bases between. This CDR3 is built from 16 residues. In germline, CDR1 is MNHEY, CDR2 SVGAGI.

The chain is built from TRBV2 and TRBJ2-7, with TRBD2 matching over 14 bases. CDR1 and CDR2 (germline): SNHLY, FYNNEI. The V segment lost 8 bases and the J segment 2 bases; nucleotides outside the gene matches: 2. CDR3 size: 14 residues. The CDR3 protein is CASLGLAGAYEQYF. CDR3 DNA sequence: TGTGCCAGCTTGGGACTAGCGGGAGCCTACGAGCAGTACTTC.

This clonotype has only a few counts. The chain is built from TRBV6-4 and TRBJ2-2; 12 bases align to TRBD2. CDR3 length: 17 residues. V was pared by 4 bases and J by 0 bases, with 3 bases of the junction left unmatched. CDR1 is MRHNA, CDR2 SNTAGT, per germline. The CDR3 DNA sequence: TGTGCCAGCAGTGCCTGGACTAGCGGGGCGAACACCGGGGAGCTGTTTTTT. Translated, it gives CASSAWTSGANTGELFF.

To note about this clonotype: One junction end disagrees with the germline gene, perhaps due to a read error. The V and J genes are TRBV13 and TRBJ2-7; 10 bases agree with TRBD2. The CDR3 has 15 residues. Germline V gives CDR1 PRHDT, CDR2 FYEKMQ (reference sequence). The CDR3 protein is CAGSLGGLAGDEQYF. The CDR3 bases are TGTGCCGGCAGCTTAGGCGGGCTAGCGGGGGACGAGCAGTACTTC. The variable domain in full, with the rest retrieved from reference TRBV13 and TRBJ2-7, is AAGVIQSPRHLIKEKRETATLKCYPIPRHDTVYWYQQGPGQDPQFLISFYEKMQSDKGSIPDRFSAQQFSDYHSELNMSSLELGDSALYFCAGSLGGLAGDEQYFGPGTRLTVT.

The chain links TRBV18 to TRBJ2-7; 8 nucleotides line up with TRBD1. With V trimmed by 3 bases and J by 5 bases, 6 bases remained unmatched. Germline V CDR1 and CDR2: KGHSH, LQKENI. This CDR3 is built from 14 residues. This chain's CDR3 is CASSPRQGWDEQYF. The CDR3 DNA sequence: TGTGCCAGCTCACCCAGACAGGGGTGGGACGAGCAGTACTTC.

This clonotype turned up a few times. J is TRBJ1-1 and V is TRBV7-2; 7 nucleotides match TRBD1. The germline CDR1 and CDR2 sequences are SGHTA and FQGNSA. This CDR3 has 13 amino acids. V shed 4 bases and J 5 bases; nucleotides not matched to a gene: 4. The CDR3: CASSSGQQTEAFF. The CDR3 nucleotides read TGTGCCAGCAGCTCGGGACAGCAGACTGAAGCTTTCTTT.

This clonotype was seen ten or more times. V gene TRBV18 combines with J gene TRBJ2-4; 9 nucleotides match TRBD1. This CDR3 region has 13 residues. Germline V gene lookup returns CDR1 KGHSH and CDR2 LQKENI. The J segment lost 5 bases and the V segment lost 7 bases, leaving 3 bases of the junction unmatched. The CDR3: CASLGQGQNIQYF. The DNA of the CDR3 is TGTGCCAGCTTGGGACAGGGTCAAAACATTCAGTACTTC.

There are a few counts of this clonotype. The chain couples TRBV11-3 to TRBJ2-1, with 13 bases that match TRBD2. The CDR3 runs 15 residues. From germline, CDR1 is SGHNT and CDR2 YENEEA. Trimming cost V 8 bases and J 7 bases; bases outside gene matches: 8. The CDR3 is CASSPGTSGVNEQFF. The DNA for the CDR3 is TGTGCCAGCTCTCCCGGGACTAGCGGGGTAAATGAGCAGTTCTTC.

This clonotype was picked up a small number of times. The chain combines TRBV15 with TRBJ1-2; maybe TRBD1 (5 bases). Trimming shortened V by 3 bases and J by 9 bases, and 17 bases separated the two germline ends. This CDR3 is built from 14 residues. CDR1 and CDR2 from the germline V gene are LNHNV and YYDKDF (reference sequence). The CDR3 sequence is CATSSGGTSGRYTF. CDR3 DNA: TGTGCCACCAGCAGCGGGGGGACCTCGGGGCGCTACACCTTC.

In its sample, this clonotype was seen a few times. This sequence joins TRBV29-1 and TRBJ2-5; 10 bases match TRBD2. The ends lost 3 bases at V and 7 bases at J; junction bases unmatched: 11. This CDR3 spans 15 amino acids. The germline V gene encodes CDR1 SQVTM and CDR2 ANQGSEA. The CDR3 sequence: CSVDAAGGLRGTQYF. In DNA, the CDR3 is TGCAGCGTTGACGCAGCGGGAGGGCTAAGGGGGACCCAGTACTTC.

The rearrangement links TRBV28 to TRBJ2-1; D call uncertain. CDR1 is MDHEN, CDR2 SYDVKM, per germline. V lost 0 bases, J lost 8 bases, and 8 bases lay in between. The CDR3 is 13 amino acids. CDR3 amino acids: CASSLWGADEQFF. Written as DNA, the CDR3 is TGTGCCAGCAGTTTATGGGGTGCGGATGAGCAGTTCTTC.

This clonotype was seen a few times. The chain recombines TRBV7-2 with TRBJ2-3; 7 bases align to TRBD2. The CDR3 has 15 amino acids. Per germline, CDR1 SGHTA and CDR2 FQGNSA. V shed 0 bases, J shed 4 bases, and the junction held 4 bases outside the gene matches. CDR3 protein: CASSLAGGVADTQYF. The DNA for the CDR3 is TGTGCCAGCAGCTTAGCGGGAGGGGTGGCAGATACGCAGTATTTT.

This clonotype was counted a few times. The CDR3 DNA is TGTGCCAGCAGCTTAGCGGGGGCTTCTTTCTACGAGCAGTACTTC. Its translation is CASSLAGASFYEQYF. The chain links TRBV7-2 to TRBJ2-7; D may be TRBD1 (6 bases). Germline assignment: CDR1 SGHTA and CDR2 FQGNSA. The V gene lost 0 bases and the J gene lost 3 bases, with 12 bases spanning the gap. This CDR3 has 15 residues.

The sample holds many counts of this clonotype. This chain connects TRBV7-2 to TRBJ1-5; D gene ambiguous. CDR3 size: 14 residues. Germline CDR1 SGHTA, CDR2 FQGNSA. With 6 bases removed from V and 1 base from J, the gap between germline ends came to 10 bases. CDR3 nucleotides: TGTGCCAGCAGTTCCCGGGGAAGCAATCAGCCCCAGCATTTT. Protein: CASSSRGSNQPQHF.

This clonotype was seen only a few times. The chain carries TRBV6-2 or TRBV6-3 and TRBJ2-2; 10 bases match TRBD2. This CDR3 comprises 15 residues. Germline values: CDR1 MNHEY, CDR2 SVGEGT. J gave up 2 bases and V 8 bases, and 5 bases lay outside the gene matches. The CDR3 is CASGRTSGNTGELFF. In nucleotides, the CDR3 is TGTGCCAGCGGGCGGACTAGCGGTAACACCGGGGAGCTGTTTTTT.

The rearrangement joins TRBV15 to TRBJ2-5; possible D gene TRBD1, 5 bases. This CDR3 region has 15 residues. Germline V CDR1 and CDR2: LNHNV, YYDKDF (reference sequence). The germline V and J ends were trimmed by 0 bases and 3 bases, with 11 bases remaining between them. The DNA for the CDR3 is TGTGCCACCAGCAGAGACCATGGACAAGAAGAGACCCAGTACTTC. Its protein product is CATSRDHGQEETQYF. The full variable domain, with the rest looked up from reference TRBV15 and TRBJ2-5, is DAMVIQNPRYQVTQFGKPVTLSCSQTLNHNVMYWYQQKSSQAPKLLFHYYDKDFNNEADTPDNFQSRRPNTSFCFLDIRSPGLGDTAMYLCATSRDHGQEETQYFGPGTRLLVL.

Comments on this clonotype: Being one base from a much bigger clone, this may be a read error. The chain uses TRBV12-3 or TRBV12-4 and TRBJ1-2; 9 bases align to TRBD1. The J segment lost 3 bases and the V segment lost 4 bases, leaving 3 bases of the junction unmatched. The CDR3 runs to 14 residues. CDR3: CASSYRGPYYGYTF. Written as DNA, the CDR3 is TGTGCCAGCAGTTACAGGGGGCCCTACTATGGCTACACCTTC.

Many counts were recorded for this clonotype. The gene calls are TRBV6-1 and TRBJ2-7, with D possibly matching TRBD1 (5 bases). Germline V gives CDR1 MNHNS, CDR2 SASEGT. Trimming took off 10 bases at V and 0 bases at J, with 16 bases between the two ends. The CDR3 loop spans 14 amino acids. CDR3 sequence: CATSNGRGSYEQYF. CDR3 sequence (DNA): TGTGCCACATCCAACGGTAGGGGCTCCTACGAGCAGTACTTC.

This clonotype was observed at least ten times. The rearrangement links TRBV12-3 or TRBV12-4 to TRBJ1-2; no clear D. V was cut by 5 bases and J by 8 bases, with 15 bases left in between. The CDR3 runs 13 residues. CDR3 bases: TGTGCCAGCAGTCCTGGGCTGGGAGGAGGCTACACCTTC. Translation: CASSPGLGGGYTF.

This clonotype was observed a few times. The J gene is TRBJ2-2, the V gene TRBV13, with D hard to call. This CDR3 comprises 13 residues. Germline values: CDR1 PRHDT, CDR2 FYEKMQ (reference sequence). The V and J ends lost 3 bases and 4 bases respectively, with 6 bases between them. The CDR3 region has the DNA TGTGCCAGCAGCTTCGAGAGCACCGGGGAGCTGTTTTTT. Translating gives CASSFESTGELFF.

This clonotype showed up many times. The genes are TRBV7-3 and TRBJ2-2, with a tentative D call TRBD2 (5 bases). V dropped 0 bases and J dropped 4 bases, with 12 bases sitting between them. From germline, CDR1 is SGHTA and CDR2 FQGTGA. CDR3 size: 16 residues. Here the CDR3 DNA reads TGTGCCAGCAGCTTAACAGCGGTCCTCGTCACCGGGGAGCTGTTTTTT. The encoded protein is CASSLTAVLVTGELFF.